This entry lists 8 T cell receptor beta chains sequenced from one sample in a study of blood T cells in healthy people across ages. Together with a sample-barcoded 5' primer, a J-beta primer mix was included in a second PCR lasting about 6 to 12 cycles. MiXCR, applied by TCRdb to the 5' RACE reads, yields one record per CDR3 protein. The data show 850,000 to 1,300,000 distinct CDR3 sequences, 45% seen once. Input material: blood. The receptors shown here come from a woman aged 60 to 75 in good health.

In its sample, this clonotype was seen a few times. The chain couples TRBV5-4 to TRBJ2-7; perhaps D is TRBD1 or TRBD2 (5 bases each). Per the germline V gene, CDR1 is SGHNT and CDR2 is YYREEE (reference sequence). CDR3 length equals 14 residues. V was trimmed by 4 bases and J by 1 base, leaving 12 bases between them. The CDR3 DNA reads TGTGCCAGCAGCCCGGGACGAGGTTCCTACGAGCAGTACTTC. As protein: CASSPGRGSYEQYF.

In its sample, this clonotype was seen a few times. This chain uses TRBV15 with TRBJ2-1; TRBD2 agrees at 12 bases. V shed 2 bases, J shed 2 bases, and the junction held 1 base outside the gene matches. The germline gives CDR1 LNHNV, CDR2 YYDKDF (reference sequence). The CDR3 is 16 amino acids. CDR3 protein: CATSRLAGGAYNEQFF. DNA of the CDR3: TGTGCCACCAGCAGACTAGCGGGAGGGGCCTACAATGAGCAGTTCTTC.

The chain links TRBV5-1 to TRBJ2-7, with D hard to call. The CDR3 covers 14 residues. CDR1 is SGHRS and CDR2 is YFSETQ in the germline V gene. V was cut by 2 bases and J by 0 bases, with 9 bases left in between. This CDR3 is CASSFVPSSYEQYF. In DNA form, the CDR3 reads TGCGCCAGCAGCTTCGTGCCTAGCTCCTACGAGCAGTACTTC.

The chain has TRBV20-1 and TRBJ1-4; no clear D gene. Germline V lookup: CDR1 DFQATT, CDR2 SNEGSKA (reference sequence). Deletions cut 3 bases from V and 0 bases from J, with 8 bases between. The CDR3 is made up of 14 amino acids. CDR3 bases: TGCAGTGCTAGCCTCCCAGCAACTAATGAAAAACTGTTTTTT. Translating it yields CSASLPATNEKLFF.

The V gene is TRBV11-2, the J gene TRBJ2-1; TRBD2 aligns across 13 bases. This CDR3 spans 18 amino acids. The J segment lost 8 bases and the V segment lost 5 bases, leaving 15 bases of the junction unmatched. Germline lookup yields CDR1 SGHAT and CDR2 FQNNGV. As DNA, the CDR3 is TGTGCCAGCAGCCCCCGGACTAGCGGGAGATCCTTTGGCGATGAGCAGTTCTTC. It translates to CASSPRTSGRSFGDEQFF.

The rearrangement links TRBV2 to TRBJ2-5, with 8 bases that match TRBD2. The germline V gene encodes CDR1 SNHLY and CDR2 FYNNEI. The J segment lost 11 bases and the V segment lost 3 bases, leaving 14 bases of the junction unmatched. The CDR3 consists of 15 residues. CDR3 in DNA: TGTGCCAGCAGTGAGGGACTAGTGTCCTACAATGAGCAGTACTTC. This sequence encodes CASSEGLVSYNEQYF.

The V gene is TRBV20-1, the J gene TRBJ2-3, with TRBD1 identical over 7 bases. The CDR3 runs to 15 residues. Trimming removed 3 bases from V and 4 bases from J; junction bases left unmatched: 10. Germline loops: CDR1 DFQATT, CDR2 SNEGSKA (reference sequence). CDR3 region: CSASDLTRGPDTQYF. CDR3 coding DNA: TGCAGTGCTAGCGACCTTACTAGGGGGCCAGATACGCAGTATTTT.

The rearrangement links TRBV9 to TRBJ2-7; no firm D call. From germline, CDR1 is SGDLS and CDR2 YYNGEE. CDR3 length equals 14 residues. Trimming stripped 0 bases from V and 2 bases from J, with 9 bases between. CDR3: CASSVAASAYEQYF. CDR3 sequence (DNA): TGTGCCAGCAGCGTAGCCGCATCGGCCTACGAGCAGTACTTC.